Presented here are 22 T cell receptor beta chains from one specimen sequenced in a study of T cell clones after liver transplantation. TCRdb's table, derived via immunoSEQ multiplex PCR, lists solely in-frame clones and lacks some. Here the sample spans fewer than 7,000 clones, 79% being singletons. Sequences were derived from CD8+ T cells from blood, sampled 24 months after liver transplant. The receptors derive from a human patient who received a liver transplant. A share of the T cells may be of graft donor origin.

The gene calls are TRBV5-1 and TRBJ1-1; tentative D call: TRBD1 (6 bases). Trimming left V 7 bases short and J 3 bases short, with 10 bases between. The V gene's germline CDR1 is SGHRS and CDR2 YFSETQ. The CDR3 consists of 12 residues. The CDR3 loop is CASSGAYTEAFF. CDR3 bases: TGCGCCAGCTCGGGGGCGTACACTGAAGCTTTCTTT.

This clone was observed a handful of times. The chain carries TRBV5-4 and TRBJ1-1, with D possibly being TRBD1 (5 bases). V lost 6 bases and J 5 bases, leaving 11 bases between the germline ends. CDR1 SGHNT and CDR2 YYREEE come from the germline V gene (reference sequence). There are 12 residues in the CDR3. The CDR3 loop is CASKGDGTEAFF. For the CDR3, the DNA is TGTGCCAGCAAAGGGGATGGAACTGAAGCTTTCTTT.

The chain is built from TRBV9 and TRBJ2-7, with 8 bases that match TRBD2. The V segment lost 0 bases and the J segment 5 bases; nucleotides outside the gene matches: 7. The CDR3 consists of 15 residues. Per the germline V gene, CDR1 is SGDLS and CDR2 is YYNGEE. The CDR3 sequence: CASSVASGRVDEQYF. DNA for the CDR3: TGTGCCAGCAGCGTAGCCAGCGGGAGAGTGGACGAGCAGTACTTC.

The J gene is TRBJ2-5, the V gene TRBV7-3; D is perhaps TRBD1 (6 bases). The V gene lost 0 bases and the J gene lost 1 base, with 9 bases spanning the gap. The CDR3 consists of 15 residues. CDR1 is SGHTA, CDR2 FQGTGA, per germline. The DNA for the CDR3 is TGTGCCAGCAGCTTAACGGGGGCCAGCCAAGAGACCCAGTACTTC. As protein: CASSLTGASQETQYF.

The chain has TRBV4-1 and TRBJ2-5, with TRBD1 identical over 8 bases. Germline V gives CDR1 MGHRA, CDR2 YSYEKL. V dropped 1 base and J dropped 4; count of bases not matched to a gene: 2. The CDR3 covers 14 residues. Here the CDR3 reads CASSQGDRGETQYF. CDR3 DNA sequence: TGCGCCAGCAGCCAAGGCGACAGGGGAGAGACCCAGTACTTC.

V gene TRBV28 combines with J gene TRBJ2-7; 12 positions agree with TRBD2. V gave up 6 bases and J gave up 6 bases; unmatched junction bases: 6. This CDR3 spans 14 amino acids. The germline gives CDR1 MDHEN, CDR2 SYDVKM. The CDR3 bases are TGTGCCAGCAGGCTAGCGGGAGGGCAGGGCGAGCAGTACTTC. Translated: CASRLAGGQGEQYF.

As for this clone: Germline is not matched at one junction end, which may reflect a read error. The V and J genes are TRBV4-1 and TRBJ1-1; the D gene is possibly TRBD1 (6 bases). Germline CDR1 is MGHRA and CDR2 is YSYEKL. This CDR3 comprises 13 residues. In nucleotides, the CDR3 is TGCGCCAGCAGCCATAACCGGGACACGGAAGCTTTCTTT. It translates to CASSHNRDTEAFF.

CDR3 nucleotides: TGTGCCAGCACCGCAGGGAGGCAGCCCCAGCATTTT. Translating gives CASTAGRQPQHF. The genes are TRBV2 and TRBJ1-5, with D maybe TRBD1 (5 bases). CDR1 and CDR2 (germline): SNHLY, FYNNEI. V lost 7 bases to trimming and J lost 7 bases, with 11 bases between them. This CDR3 has 12 amino acids.

The chain carries TRBV4-3 and TRBJ2-7; D uncertain. V was cut by 1 base and J by 0 bases, with 13 bases left in between. This CDR3 has 16 amino acids. Germline CDR1 is LGHNA and CDR2 is YSLEER. CDR3 sequence reads: CASSQVIRTSSYEQYF. CDR3 nucleotides: TGCGCCAGCAGCCAAGTGATCCGGACCAGCTCCTACGAGCAGTACTTC.

The chain uses TRBV11-2 and TRBJ1-1; no clear D gene. The V and J ends lost 4 bases and 2 bases respectively, with 8 bases between them. CDR3 size: 13 residues. The germline gives CDR1 SGHAT, CDR2 FQNNGV. The CDR3, as DNA: TGTGCCAGCAGCTGGCAGGCCAACACTGAAGCTTTCTTT. It codes for CASSWQANTEAFF.

In its sample, this clone was seen once. The rearrangement links TRBV19 to TRBJ1-2, with 7 bases fitting TRBD1. The V gene end was trimmed by 7 bases and the J gene end by 4 bases; junction bases not matched to a gene: 15. This CDR3 has 16 amino acids. CDR1 LNHDA and CDR2 SQIVND come from the germline V gene (reference sequence). The CDR3 DNA reads as TGTGCCAGTAACCAACAGGGGTTCTCAGGTAGCTATGGCTACACCTTC. It encodes CASNQQGFSGSYGYTF.

This chain uses TRBV28 with TRBJ2-4; TRBD1 matches 8 bases. CDR3 length: 14 amino acids. Per germline, CDR1 MDHEN and CDR2 SYDVKM. V was clipped by 3 bases and J by 4 bases; unmatched bases: 2. CDR3 coding DNA: TGTGCCAGCAGTTTTAGGACAGGGAAAAACATTCAGTACTTC. Residues: CASSFRTGKNIQYF.

The chain has TRBV6-6 and TRBJ2-7; D not certain. The CDR3 sequence is 13 residues long. The germline V gene encodes CDR1 MNHNY and CDR2 SVGAGI (reference sequence). Trimming left V 6 bases short and J 5 bases short, with 14 bases between. In DNA, the CDR3 is TGTGCCAGCAGCGGACCTCTTAACGACGAGCAGTACTTC. Translation: CASSGPLNDEQYF.

The chain links TRBV6-9 to TRBJ1-2; a possible D gene is TRBD1 (5 bases). With 4 bases removed from V and 2 bases from J, the gap between germline ends came to 17 bases. CDR1 is MNHGY and CDR2 is SVAAGI in the germline V gene. The CDR3 is made up of 16 amino acids. The CDR3 protein is CASSFVTGTGNYGYTF. CDR3 coding DNA: TGTGCCAGCAGTTTCGTCACCGGGACGGGGAACTATGGCTACACCTTC.

The J gene is TRBJ2-3, the V gene TRBV7-3, with TRBD2 matching 9 bases. V lost 10 bases and J lost 0; bases outside the gene matches: 8. Germline loops: CDR1 SGHTA, CDR2 FQGTGA. The CDR3 has 15 residues. CDR3 bases: TGTGCCACCCAAACTAGCGGGTCTAGCACAGATACGCAGTATTTT. It specifies CATQTSGSSTDTQYF. Complete variable domain (other parts from reference TRBV7-3 and TRBJ2-3): GAGVSQTPSNKVTEKGKYVELRCDPISGHTALYWYRQSLGQGPEFLIYFQGTGAADDSGLPNDRFFAVRPEGSVSTLKIQRTERGDSAVYLCATQTSGSSTDTQYFGPGTRLTVL.

CDR3 nucleotide sequence: TGCGCCAGCGGTACAGGGAATACCTACGAGCAGTACTTC. It translates to CASGTGNTYEQYF. This chain joins TRBV5-1 and TRBJ2-7; perhaps TRBD1 as D (6 bases). The CDR3 has 13 amino acids. Germline V gene sequence: CDR1 SGHRS, CDR2 YFSETQ. Trimming stripped 7 bases from V and 2 bases from J, with 13 bases between.

This clone has just one count. This chain connects TRBV7-3 to TRBJ2-1; 15 bases are a match to TRBD2. Germline trimming cut 5 bases from V and 8 bases from J; bases unmatched to any gene: 7. Germline V gives CDR1 SGHTA, CDR2 FQGTGA. CDR3 size: 16 residues. CDR3 in amino acids: CASSPLGTSGRYEQFF. CDR3 coding DNA: TGTGCCAGCAGCCCACTCGGGACTAGCGGGAGGTATGAGCAGTTCTTC.

CDR3 region: CASSQERSGDTYEQYF. CDR3 DNA sequence: TGTGCCAGCAGCCAAGAGCGTTCAGGGGATACCTACGAGCAGTACTTC. V gene TRBV5-8 combines with J gene TRBJ2-7, with D perhaps TRBD1 (6 bases). Trimming pared 4 bases from V and 2 bases from J, leaving 19 bases between. The CDR3 runs to 16 residues. Per germline, CDR1 SGHTS and CDR2 YDEGEE.

The chain joins TRBV4-1 to TRBJ1-5, with 11 nucleotides matching TRBD1. V lost 4 bases, J lost 7 bases, and 6 bases stayed unmatched. The V gene's germline CDR1 is MGHRA and CDR2 YSYEKL. This CDR3 has 15 residues. The CDR3 sequence is CASSPGTGGWQPQHF. The DNA for the CDR3 is TGCGCCAGCAGCCCCGGGACAGGGGGGTGGCAGCCCCAGCATTTT.

This clone was counted a single time. The CDR3 spells CASSSRQGFTGELFF. DNA of the CDR3: TGTGCCAGCAGCTCCCGGCAGGGTTTTACCGGGGAGCTGTTTTTT. The chain carries TRBV7-2 and TRBJ2-2, with a weak D call TRBD1 (5 bases). This CDR3 comprises 15 residues. Trimming shortened V by 4 bases and J by 5 bases, and 14 bases separated the two germline ends. The germline V gene encodes CDR1 SGHTA and CDR2 FQGNSA.

The chain recombines TRBV21-1 with TRBJ1-4; the D call of TRBD1 is as the table states it, not checked on the DNA. TRBV21-1 is termed a pseudogene. CDR3 length: 16 residues. The CDR3 loop reads CASSKVGQSTNEKLFF. CDR3 DNA: TGTGCCAGCAGCAAAGTGGGACAGTCAACTAATGAAAAACTGTTTTTT.

This chain uses TRBV9 with TRBJ2-2; 8 nucleotides match TRBD1. V trimming: 0 bases; J trimming: 5 bases; junction bases outside the gene matches: 6. The CDR3 totals 16 residues. The germline V gene has CDR1 SGDLS and CDR2 YYNGEE. CDR3 DNA sequence: TGTGCCAGCAGCGTAGCTGACAGGGGTAGAACCGGGGAGCTGTTTTTT. It specifies CASSVADRGRTGELFF.